Listed here is a single TCR beta chain. The sample originates from a study of blood T cell repertoires in COVID-19. On the study more broadly: Material from acute and convalescent COVID-19 was sourced from the United States, Italy and Spain. Nucleic acid was either cDNA or gDNA, and it came from T cells, B-cell-depleted T cells, or PBMCs.

Authors' data handling: Reference gene primer amplification yielded estimated nucleated cell counts. The data were produced by immunoSEQ multiplex PCR, yet TCRdb's version contains in-frame clones alone and is incomplete. The DNA gave D and trimming, while V, J and clone size come from that table. The repertoire consists of over 30,000 clones, with around nine tenths occurring once and the leading ten covering 60% to 65%. The germline gives CDR1 SGHRS, CDR2 YFSETQ. J gave up 4 bases and V 4 bases, and 9 bases lay outside the gene matches. The CDR3 runs 15 residues. This sequence joins TRBV5-1 and TRBJ2-5, with TRBD1 matching 8 bases. Sequencing was carried out using peripheral blood. The sequence came from a man between 65 and 80 years old with acute or convalescent COVID-19. The CDR3 sequence: CASSLLGTGLETQYF. In nucleotides, the CDR3 is TGCGCCAGCAGCCTTCTCGGGACAGGTCTAGAGACCCAGTACTTC.